This is a list of T cell receptor beta chains from one sample in a study of blood T cell repertoires in COVID-19. Profiling relied on immunoSEQ multiplex PCR, and the TCRdb table lists in-frame clones only, not all of them. The repertoire consists of around 260,000 clones, with around 86% occurring once and the leading ten covering about 3%. Sequencing was carried out using peripheral blood. These receptors came from a woman in her 30s with active or convalescent COVID-19. CDR3s include the opening cysteine and the closing phenylalanine or tryptophan. A D gene is named only where the DNA matches it firmly. Clone size, where shown, is once, few, many, or a class for clones that have expanded.

>TRBD2|TRBJ2-3|TRBV14|.
CASSLGLAAQYF
TGTGCCAGCAGCCTAGGACTAGCGGCGCAGTATTTT
>TRBD2|TRBJ2-7|TRBV7-9|.
CASSLGGAIRYEQYF
TGTGCCAGCAGCTTGGGAGGGGCTATTCGGTACGAGCAGTACTTC
>.|TRBJ1-3|TRBV7-2|.
CASSPRPGNTIYF
TGTGCCAGCAGCCCCAGGCCTGGAAACACCATATATTTT
>TRBD2|TRBJ2-1|TRBV28|.
CASRKPGGNEQFF
TGTGCCAGCAGAAAACCGGGGGGAAATGAGCAGTTCTTC
>.|TRBJ1-1|TRBV5-8|.
CASSFDRNTEAFF
TGTGCCAGCAGCTTTGACAGGAACACTGAAGCTTTCTTT
>TRBD1|TRBJ1-3|TRBV5-1|once
CASSLAPQGAGTIYF
TGCGCCAGCAGCTTGGCGCCACAGGGGGCAGGTACCATATATTTT
>TRBD1|TRBJ1-3|TRBV5-4|.
CASSNGQAAGNTIYF
TGTGCCAGCAGCAACGGACAGGCGGCTGGAAACACCATATATTTT
>TRBD2|TRBJ2-3|TRBV9|.
CASSVEGTSGGAVDTQYF
TGTGCCAGCAGCGTAGAAGGGACTAGCGGGGGGGCAGTTGATACGCAGTATTTT
>TRBD2|TRBJ2-7|TRBV7-2|.
CASSFIWAGGREQYF
TGTGCCAGCAGCTTCATCTGGGCGGGGGGGCGCGAGCAGTACTTC
>.|TRBJ2-7|TRBV5-1|.
CASSLAGSGQYF
TGCGCCAGCAGCTTGGCGGGGAGCGGTCAGTACTTC
>TRBD1|TRBJ1-6|TRBV27|.
CASRLQGASPLHF
TGTGCCAGCAGATTACAGGGGGCTTCACCCCTCCACTTT
>.|TRBJ2-7|TRBV28|.
CASSFQGRTYEQYF
TGTGCCAGCAGTTTCCAGGGGCGTACCTACGAGCAGTACTTC
>TRBD2|TRBJ2-1|TRBV18|.
CASSPPGGGEINEQFF
TGTGCCAGCTCACCACCTGGCGGGGGGGAGATAAATGAGCAGTTCTTC
>TRBD1|TRBJ2-7|TRBV2|.
CAASGGQITFSYEQYF
TGTGCCGCCTCTGGGGGACAGATAACCTTCTCCTACGAGCAGTACTTC
>TRBD1|TRBJ1-2|TRBV6-6|.
CASSLLRQGDGYTF
TGTGCCAGCAGCCTTCTCCGACAGGGGGATGGCTACACCTTC
>TRBD1|TRBJ2-3|TRBV14|.
CASSQGQGVVDTQYF
TGTGCCAGCAGCCAAGGTCAGGGGGTGGTCGATACGCAGTATTTT
>TRBD2|TRBJ2-1|TRBV28|.
CASIKAGSHNEQFF
TGTGCCAGCATAAAAGCGGGGAGCCACAATGAGCAGTTCTTC
>.|TRBJ1-2|TRBV7-2|.
CASSVGRGYGYTF
TGTGCCAGCAGCGTGGGGCGCGGCTATGGCTACACCTTC
>.|TRBJ1-4|TRBV9|.
CASSSSPGGGDEKLFF
TGTGCCAGCAGCAGCTCCCCGGGGGGGGGAGATGAAAAACTGTTTTTT
>TRBD2|TRBJ2-7|TRBV5-5|.
CASSRTPSGSSYEQYF
TGTGCCAGCAGCCGGACTCCTAGCGGTAGCTCCTACGAGCAGTACTTC
>.|TRBJ1-1|TRBV18|.
CASSPGTGAAFF
TGTGCCAGCTCACCTGGAACAGGAGCAGCTTTCTTT
>.|TRBJ2-2|TRBV9|.
CASSVDGSTGELFF
TGTGCCAGCAGCGTAGACGGGAGCACCGGGGAGCTGTTTTTT
>.|TRBJ2-7|TRBV2|.
CASSEYYEQYF
TGTGCCAGCAGTGAATACTACGAGCAGTACTTC
>.|TRBJ2-7|TRBV7-2|.
CASSFSNEQYF
TGTGCCAGCAGCTTTAGCAACGAGCAGTACTTC
>.|TRBJ2-5|TRBV10-3|few
CAISESNRGGETQYF
TGTGCCATCAGTGAGTCGAACCGGGGAGGCGAGACCCAGTACTTC
>.|TRBJ2-5|TRBV5-1|.
CASSWQSETQYF
TGCGCCAGCAGCTGGCAGTCGGAGACCCAGTACTTC
>TRBD1|TRBJ1-6|TRBV15|.
CATSRARTGDSPLHF
TGTGCCACCAGCAGAGCTCGGACAGGGGATTCACCCCTCCACTTT
>TRBD1|TRBJ1-2|TRBV19|once
CASSTTGGRHGYTF
TGTGCCAGTAGTACTACAGGGGGCCGGCATGGCTACACCTTC
>TRBD2|TRBJ2-3|TRBV6-5|.
CASTLSGGATDTQYF
TGTGCCAGCACCCTTAGCGGGGGGGCTACAGATACGCAGTATTTT
>.|TRBJ1-2|TRBV5-1|.
CASSPTDNYGYTF
TGCGCCAGCAGCCCGACAGATAACTATGGCTACACCTTC
>.|TRBJ1-5|TRBV28|.
CASSLGGIRGQPQHF
TGTGCCAGCAGTTTAGGGGGGATAAGGGGTCAGCCCCAGCATTTT
>TRBD2|TRBJ2-7|TRBV27|.
CASSSPWTSGGGNEQYF
TGTGCCAGCAGTTCCCCCTGGACTAGCGGGGGCGGGAACGAGCAGTACTTC
>.|TRBJ1-1|TRBV29-1|few
CSAGGPDRVEAFF
TGCAGCGCCGGAGGGCCGGATAGGGTTGAAGCTTTCTTT
>TRBD1|TRBJ1-5|TRBV19|.
CATGFTGEGQPQHF
TGTGCCACCGGCTTCACAGGGGAAGGCCAGCCCCAGCATTTT
>.|TRBJ2-2|TRBV27|.
CATMRGSTGELFF
TGTGCCACAATGAGAGGGTCCACCGGGGAGCTGTTTTTT
>.|TRBJ2-7|TRBV19|.
CASNDPGLRPYEQYF
TGTGCCAGTAATGATCCGGGACTTCGCCCCTACGAGCAGTACTTC
>TRBD1|TRBJ2-2|TRBV5-1|.
CASSGYRGAGELFF
TGCGCCAGCAGCGGATACAGGGGAGCCGGGGAGCTGTTTTTT
>TRBD1|TRBJ2-1|TRBV10-3|.
CAISPGQGAKLRKNEQFF
TGTGCCATCAGTCCGGGACAGGGGGCGAAACTACGGAAGAATGAGCAGTTCTTC
>.|TRBJ1-3|TRBV7-2|once
CASSLLSPGVPGNTIYF
TGTGCCAGCAGCCTACTTTCCCCCGGGGTCCCTGGAAACACCATATATTTT